The sequence of this TCR beta chain was determined in a study of CD8 T cells in Susac syndrome. With random hexamers, reverse transcription was performed on about 0.5 to 1 ug of RNA. The TCR beta CDR3 was amplified by immunoSEQ multiplex PCR across 54 Vbeta, 13 Jbeta. TCRdb reprocessed the immunoSEQ multiplex PCR reads via MiXCR and lists one record per CDR3 protein. The sample has about 180,000 distinct CDR3 sequences; approximately 95% are singletons. Sequencing of TCR beta drew on CD8+ and CD4+ T cells from blood. The multiple sclerosis controls consisted of treatment-naive patients with relapsing-remitting disease, either stable or active. Through negative isolation, CD4+ and CD8+ T cells were obtained, while TEMRA cells were enriched using FACS. With 0 bases clipped from V and 3 bases from J, the junction kept 7 bases outside the gene matches. The V gene's germline CDR1 is SGDLS and CDR2 YYNGEE. The length of the CDR3 is 16 residues.

V and J are TRBV9 and TRBJ2-3, with 7 bases lining up with TRBD1. The sample was CD4+ T cells from PBMCs. The TCR was taken from a human donor with multiple sclerosis. This chain's CDR3 is CASSVVGQGVTDTQYF. The DNA of the CDR3 is TGTGCCAGCAGCGTAGTCGGGCAGGGGGTTACAGATACGCAGTATTTT.